This TCR beta chain originates from a study of blood T cell repertoires in COVID-19. Study-wide context: Samples came from the United States, Italy and Spain, spanning acute and convalescent COVID-19.

The V and J ends lost 3 bases and 3 bases, in that order; junction bases with no gene match: 3. The germline V gene encodes CDR1 KGHSH and CDR2 LQKENI. This CDR3 is 14 amino acids long. In terms of age and location, participants ranged from roughly 18 to 90 years and lived in approximately 26 US areas. The study assigned cohorts using participant-reported clinical history. Each recovered donor of Cohort 3 presented with two negative PCRs, clearance, or symptom resolution. The repertoire was sequenced with immunoSEQ multiplex PCR; TCRdb's copy has only in-frame clones and lacks some. The repertoire holds 250,000 to 300,000 clones, approximately 88% seen once, with about 1.7% in the top ten.

The chain couples TRBV18 to TRBJ1-1, with TRBD1 identical over 8 bases. The sample consisted of PBMCs or T cells enriched from blood (not recorded which). The receptor was isolated from a woman aged 40-49 years who had recovered from COVID-19. CDR3 region: CASSPSTGDTEAFF. CDR3 nucleotide sequence: TGTGCCAGCTCACCTTCGACAGGGGACACTGAAGCTTTCTTT. The variable domain in full, with the rest retrieved from reference TRBV18 and TRBJ1-1, is NAGVMQNPRHLVRRRGQEARLRCSPMKGHSHVYWYRQLPEEGLKFMVYLQKENIIDESGMPKERFSAEFPKEGPSILRIQQVVRGDSAAYFCASSPSTGDTEAFFGQGTRLTVV.